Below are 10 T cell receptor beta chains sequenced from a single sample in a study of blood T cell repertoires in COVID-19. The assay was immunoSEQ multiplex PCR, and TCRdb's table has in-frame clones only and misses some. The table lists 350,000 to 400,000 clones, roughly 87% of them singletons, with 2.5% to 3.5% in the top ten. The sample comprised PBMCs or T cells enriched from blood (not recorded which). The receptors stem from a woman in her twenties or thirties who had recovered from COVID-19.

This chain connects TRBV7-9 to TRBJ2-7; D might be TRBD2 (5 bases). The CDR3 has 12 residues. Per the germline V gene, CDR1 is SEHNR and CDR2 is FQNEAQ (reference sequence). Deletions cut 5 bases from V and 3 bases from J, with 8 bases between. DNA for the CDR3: TGTGCCAGCAGCGCAGGAGGCTACGAGCAGTACTTC. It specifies CASSAGGYEQYF.

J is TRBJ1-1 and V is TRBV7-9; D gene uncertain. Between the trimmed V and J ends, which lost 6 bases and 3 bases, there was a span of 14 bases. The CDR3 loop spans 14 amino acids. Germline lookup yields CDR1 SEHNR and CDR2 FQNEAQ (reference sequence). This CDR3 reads CASSSRQVYTEAFF. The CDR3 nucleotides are TGTGCCAGCAGTTCCCGCCAGGTATACACTGAAGCTTTCTTT.

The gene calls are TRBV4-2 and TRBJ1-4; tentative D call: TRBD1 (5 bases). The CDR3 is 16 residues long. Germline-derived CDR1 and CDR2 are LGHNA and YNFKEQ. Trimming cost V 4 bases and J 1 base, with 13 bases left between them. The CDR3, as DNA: TGTGCCAGCAGCCGGGAGGGGCCGGTAACTAATGAAAAACTGTTTTTT. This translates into CASSREGPVTNEKLFF.

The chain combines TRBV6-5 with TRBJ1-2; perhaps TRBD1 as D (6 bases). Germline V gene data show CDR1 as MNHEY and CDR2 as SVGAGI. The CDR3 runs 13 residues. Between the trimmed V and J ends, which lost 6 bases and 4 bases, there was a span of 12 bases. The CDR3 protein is CASRGQTIYGYTF. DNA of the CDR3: TGTGCCAGCAGAGGACAGACGATCTATGGCTACACCTTC.

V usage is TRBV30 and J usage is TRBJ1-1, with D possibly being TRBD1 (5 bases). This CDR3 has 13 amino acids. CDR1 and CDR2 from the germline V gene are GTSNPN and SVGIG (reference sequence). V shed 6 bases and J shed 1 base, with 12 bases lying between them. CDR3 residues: CACERGGNTEAFF. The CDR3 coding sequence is TGTGCCTGCGAGAGGGGAGGGAACACTGAAGCTTTCTTT.

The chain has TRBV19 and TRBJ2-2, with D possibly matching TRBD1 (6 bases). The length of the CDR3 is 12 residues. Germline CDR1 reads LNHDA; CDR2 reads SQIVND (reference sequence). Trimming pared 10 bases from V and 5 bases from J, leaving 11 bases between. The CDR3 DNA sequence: TGTGCCACCGCCACAGGGACCGGGGAGCTGTTTTTT. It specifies CATATGTGELFF. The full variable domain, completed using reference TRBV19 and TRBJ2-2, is DGGITQSPKYLFRKEGQNVTLSCEQNLNHDAMYWYRQDPGQGLRLIYYSQIVNDFQKGDIAEGYSVSREKKESFPLTVTSAQKNPTAFYLCATATGTGELFFGEGSRLTVL.

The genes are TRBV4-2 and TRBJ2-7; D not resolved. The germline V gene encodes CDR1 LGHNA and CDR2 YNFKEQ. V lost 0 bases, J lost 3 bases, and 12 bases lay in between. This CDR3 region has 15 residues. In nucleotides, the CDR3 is TGTGCCAGCAGCCAAGATCTGAACAGCCTCTACGAGCAGTACTTC. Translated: CASSQDLNSLYEQYF.

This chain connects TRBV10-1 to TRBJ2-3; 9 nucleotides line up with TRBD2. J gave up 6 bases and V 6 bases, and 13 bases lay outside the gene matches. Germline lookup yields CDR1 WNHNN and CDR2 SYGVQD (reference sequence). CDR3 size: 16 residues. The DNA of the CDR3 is TGCGCCAGCAGCGAGGGGGCTAGCGGGGAAGGGGATACGCAGTATTTT. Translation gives CASSEGASGEGDTQYF.

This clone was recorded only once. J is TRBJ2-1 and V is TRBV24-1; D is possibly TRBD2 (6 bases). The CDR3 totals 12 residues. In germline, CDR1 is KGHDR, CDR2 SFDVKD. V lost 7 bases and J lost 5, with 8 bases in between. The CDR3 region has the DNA TGTGCCACCAGCGGACTAAACAATGAGCAGTTCTTC. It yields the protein CATSGLNNEQFF.

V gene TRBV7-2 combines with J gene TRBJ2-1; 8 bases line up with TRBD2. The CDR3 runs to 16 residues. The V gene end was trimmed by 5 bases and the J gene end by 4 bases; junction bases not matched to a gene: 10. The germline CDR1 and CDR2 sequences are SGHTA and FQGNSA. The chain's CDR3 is CASSRFRLASYNEQFF. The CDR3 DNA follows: TGTGCCAGCAGCCGCTTCCGACTAGCGTCATACAATGAGCAGTTCTTC.